This paragraph covers one T cell receptor beta chain sequence. Its antigen is currently unknown. TCRdb keeps only in-frame clones here, not all; method: immunoSEQ multiplex PCR. The table lists 150,000 to 200,000 clones, approximately 86% of them singletons. The data were obtained in a study of cytomegalovirus exposure and HLA in healthy donors. Study-wide background: It was reported in a later analysis that the same platform had been used for the 110 or so validation repertoires as for the 666 first-cohort repertoires. General study results and limits: The study put some 150 TCR beta chains on its list as cytomegalovirus-associated. Rare sequences made up most TCRs, while some public TCRs were found in many donors. Researchers reported that a few CMV-associated chains were confirmed in vitro as CMV antigen-specific.

Deletions cut 2 bases from V and 4 bases from J, with 8 bases between. This CDR3 has 13 amino acids. CDR1 is SGHVS, CDR2 FQNEAQ, per germline. The V gene is TRBV7-8, the J gene TRBJ1-1; no clear D gene. The sample consisted of PBMCs. The source of this sequence is a woman between 18 and 29 years old in good health and CMV-seronegative. This chain's CDR3 is CASSLRVATEAFF. CDR3 coding DNA: TGTGCCAGCAGCTTACGGGTGGCCACTGAAGCTTTCTTT.